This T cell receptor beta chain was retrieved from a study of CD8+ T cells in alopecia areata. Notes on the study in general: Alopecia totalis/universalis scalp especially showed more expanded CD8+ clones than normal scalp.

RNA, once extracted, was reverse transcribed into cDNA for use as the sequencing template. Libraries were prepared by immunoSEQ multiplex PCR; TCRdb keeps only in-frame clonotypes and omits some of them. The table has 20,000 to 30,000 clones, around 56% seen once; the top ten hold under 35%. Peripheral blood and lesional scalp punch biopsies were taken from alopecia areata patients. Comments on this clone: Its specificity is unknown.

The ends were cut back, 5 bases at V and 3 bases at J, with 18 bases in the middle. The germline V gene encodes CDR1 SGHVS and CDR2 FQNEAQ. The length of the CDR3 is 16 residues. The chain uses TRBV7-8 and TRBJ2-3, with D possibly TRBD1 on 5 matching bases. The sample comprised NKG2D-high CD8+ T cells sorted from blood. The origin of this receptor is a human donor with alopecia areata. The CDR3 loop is CASSLGAGRGTDTQYF. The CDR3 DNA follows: TGTGCCAGCAGCCTAGGGGCAGGGCGTGGGACAGATACGCAGTATTTT.